What follows are 15 T cell receptor beta chains derived from one specimen sequenced in a study of OX40 agonist ivuxolimab in advanced cancers. Only in-frame clones appear in the TCRdb table, and some are missing; sequencing was by immunoSEQ multiplex PCR. Here the sample spans about 41,000 clones, about 82% being singletons. This specimen was CD4+ or CD8+ T cells sorted from blood, taken in a trial of the OX40 agonist ivuxolimab. These receptors all stem from an adult with an advanced solid tumor such as melanoma, head and neck, liver or kidney cancer.

The rearrangement links TRBV4-3 to TRBJ2-7; D remains unclear. Trimming took off 0 bases at V and 0 bases at J, with 6 bases between the two ends. Germline lookup yields CDR1 LGHNA and CDR2 YSLEER. This CDR3 spans 14 amino acids. CDR3 sequence: CASSQDGRSYEQYF. CDR3 bases: TGCGCCAGCAGCCAAGATGGGCGCTCCTACGAGCAGTACTTC.

This clone appeared once. The genes are TRBV10-3 and TRBJ1-1; D gene ambiguous. There are 13 residues in the CDR3. Germline CDR1 is ENHRY and CDR2 is SYGVKD. V gave up 9 bases and J gave up 3 bases, with 14 bases separating them. DNA of the CDR3: TGTGCCATGGCTCTAGGGTGGGACACTGAAGCTTTCTTT. This codes for CAMALGWDTEAFF.

This chain joins TRBV10-3 and TRBJ2-3; D might be TRBD1 (5 bases). V was trimmed by 2 bases and J by 10 bases, leaving 10 bases between them. CDR1 is ENHRY, CDR2 SYGVKD, per germline. This CDR3 has 12 residues. CDR3 nucleotide sequence: TGTGCCATCAGTGAGGTCCAGGGATCGCAGTATTTT. It yields the protein CAISEVQGSQYF.

The chain recombines TRBV5-6 with TRBJ1-5; D is uncertain. Trimming took 0 bases from V and 1 from J, leaving 8 bases between them. In germline, CDR1 is SGHDT, CDR2 YYEEEE. This CDR3 region has 15 residues. This chain's CDR3 is CASSLAGLSNQPQHF. CDR3 DNA sequence: TGTGCCAGCAGCTTGGCAGGATTAAGCAATCAGCCCCAGCATTTT.

The chain links TRBV9 to TRBJ1-2, with TRBD1 matching over 7 bases. Trimming cost V 0 bases and J 8 bases; bases outside gene matches: 10. Germline lookup yields CDR1 SGDLS and CDR2 YYNGEE. The CDR3 is 15 residues long. The CDR3 region is CASSVAVQGVGGYTF. CDR3 sequence (DNA): TGTGCCAGCAGCGTAGCTGTGCAGGGGGTGGGAGGCTACACCTTC.

Written as DNA, the CDR3 is TGTGCCAGCAGTGCCCTACTAGCGGCCCCAGGCATTCAGTACTTC. Its translation: CASSALLAAPGIQYF. The chain couples TRBV28 to TRBJ2-4; 8 bases map to TRBD2. J lost 9 bases, V lost 5 bases, and 12 bases had no gene match. The length of the CDR3 is 15 residues. From germline, CDR1 is MDHEN and CDR2 SYDVKM.

The chain is built from TRBV19 and TRBJ1-5; D perhaps matches TRBD1 (5 bases). The ends were cut back, 3 bases at V and 6 bases at J, with 18 bases in the middle. The CDR3 is 16 residues long. The germline gives CDR1 LNHDA, CDR2 SQIVND (reference sequence). CDR3: CASSMVGTQRGQPQHF. The CDR3 DNA is TGTGCCAGTAGTATGGTGGGCACCCAAAGGGGTCAGCCCCAGCATTTT.

The genes are TRBV5-4 and TRBJ2-7, with 14 bases that match TRBD2. The germline V gene has CDR1 SGHNT and CDR2 YYREEE (reference sequence). The CDR3 sequence is 17 residues long. J gave up 1 base and V 4 bases, and 7 bases lay outside the gene matches. The CDR3 reads CASSRGLAGGYSYEQYF. CDR3 bases: TGTGCCAGCAGCCGAGGACTAGCGGGAGGATATTCCTACGAGCAGTACTTC.

The CDR3 region is CASSPLLKGASGNTIYF. The CDR3 DNA is TGTGCCAGCTCACCACTCTTGAAGGGGGCGTCTGGAAACACCATATATTTT. V usage is TRBV18 and J usage is TRBJ1-3; 7 positions agree with TRBD1. V lost 1 base, J lost 1 base, and 7 bases stayed unmatched. Germline V CDR1 and CDR2: KGHSH, LQKENI. The CDR3 consists of 17 residues.

The chain uses TRBV6-1 and TRBJ1-6, with D hard to call. V was shortened by 6 bases and J by 13 bases, with 16 bases between the two germline ends. The CDR3 covers 13 residues. The germline V gene encodes CDR1 MNHNS and CDR2 SASEGT. CDR3 bases: TGTGCCAGCAGCTACGAGGCGAAGGGCCCCCTCCACTTT. It translates to CASSYEAKGPLHF.

The chain couples TRBV2 to TRBJ2-1; the match to TRBD2 covers 11 bases. Germline trimming cut 2 bases from V and 2 bases from J; bases unmatched to any gene: 5. CDR3 length equals 17 residues. Germline CDR1 and CDR2: SNHLY and FYNNEI. CDR3 DNA: TGTGCCAGCAGTGAATACGGTAGCGGGAGGGCCTACAATGAGCAGTTCTTC. Amino acid sequence: CASSEYGSGRAYNEQFF.

To note about this clone: At one end the junction does not follow the germline gene, possibly because of a read error. The chain combines TRBV5-4 with TRBJ2-7; D may match TRBD1 or TRBD2 (5 bases each). CDR3 length equals 15 residues. Germline V gene data show CDR1 as SGHNT and CDR2 as YYREEE (reference sequence). CDR3 sequence reads: CASSLGRDAAVTILF. The CDR3 DNA reads as TGTGCCAGCAGCTTAGGCCGGGACGCCGCCGTTACTATCTTATTC.

This clone was observed a single time. V usage is TRBV28 and J usage is TRBJ2-4; 14 nucleotides match TRBD2. J gave up 0 bases and V 6 bases, and 4 bases lay outside the gene matches. CDR3 length: 17 amino acids. CDR1 is MDHEN and CDR2 is SYDVKM in the germline V gene. CDR3 sequence reads: CASSGLAGGLAKNIQYF. CDR3 in DNA: TGTGCCAGCAGCGGACTAGCGGGAGGACTAGCCAAAAACATTCAGTACTTC.

The chain has TRBV20-1 and TRBJ1-4; no clear D gene. CDR3 length equals 11 residues. V dropped 4 bases and J dropped 8 bases, with 8 bases sitting between them. Germline V CDR1 and CDR2: DFQATT, SNEGSKA (reference sequence). CDR3 nucleotide sequence: TGCAGTGCTATGAAGGACGAAAAACTGTTTTTT. Translation gives CSAMKDEKLFF.

The chain has TRBV6-4 and TRBJ2-2; TRBD1 agrees at 9 bases. This CDR3 spans 15 amino acids. V lost 7 bases to trimming and J lost 5 bases; unmatched junction nucleotides: 8. The germline V gene encodes CDR1 MRHNA and CDR2 SNTAGT. As DNA, the CDR3 is TGTGCCAGCAAATCCGACAGGGGGGAGACCGGGGAGCTGTTTTTT. It is translated as CASKSDRGETGELFF.